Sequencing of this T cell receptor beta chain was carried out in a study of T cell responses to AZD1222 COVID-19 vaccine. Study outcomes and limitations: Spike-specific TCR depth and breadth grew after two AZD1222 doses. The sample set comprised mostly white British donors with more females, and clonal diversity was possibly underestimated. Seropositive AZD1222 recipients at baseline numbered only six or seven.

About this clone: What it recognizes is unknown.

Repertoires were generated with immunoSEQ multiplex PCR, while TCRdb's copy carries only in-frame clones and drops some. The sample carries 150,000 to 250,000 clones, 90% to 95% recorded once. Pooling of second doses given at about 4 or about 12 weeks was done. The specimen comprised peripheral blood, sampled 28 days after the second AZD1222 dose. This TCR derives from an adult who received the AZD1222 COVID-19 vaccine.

In DNA, the CDR3 is TGTGCCAGCAGTTATTATACGGATCTCTATAATTCACCCCTCCACTTT. Translation gives CASSYYTDLYNSPLHF. This chain connects TRBV6-5 to TRBJ1-6; D call uncertain. V lost 3 bases, J lost 3 bases, and 12 bases lay in between. CDR3 length: 16 amino acids. CDR1 MNHEY and CDR2 SVGAGI come from the germline V gene.